This T cell receptor (beta chain) was sequenced during a study of T cell repertoires in cytomegalovirus infection. Study-wide findings and caveats: Clonotypes of TCR beta that were HLA-C-restricted and CMV-specific dominated the ex vivo response.

TCRdb reprocessed the reads via MiXCR and lists one record per CDR3 protein. The sample shows a few hundred thousand distinct CDR3 sequences, around a third of them seen only once. As for this clonotype: Its antigen is still unknown.

This CDR3 has 12 amino acids. Looked up from germline, CDR1 is SQVTM and CDR2 is ANQGSEA. Trimming cost V 3 bases and J 9 bases, with 12 bases left between them. The sequenced sample was cultured PBMCs, obtained from culture after CMV antigen stimulation. The receptor's source is a human donor in good health (CMV status not recorded). Some clones in this sample may be carry-over from other donors' samples. The chain links TRBV29-1 to TRBJ2-1; D is unclear. CDR3: CSVDGWAPEQFF. In DNA form, the CDR3 reads TGCAGCGTTGACGGGTGGGCACCTGAGCAGTTCTTC.